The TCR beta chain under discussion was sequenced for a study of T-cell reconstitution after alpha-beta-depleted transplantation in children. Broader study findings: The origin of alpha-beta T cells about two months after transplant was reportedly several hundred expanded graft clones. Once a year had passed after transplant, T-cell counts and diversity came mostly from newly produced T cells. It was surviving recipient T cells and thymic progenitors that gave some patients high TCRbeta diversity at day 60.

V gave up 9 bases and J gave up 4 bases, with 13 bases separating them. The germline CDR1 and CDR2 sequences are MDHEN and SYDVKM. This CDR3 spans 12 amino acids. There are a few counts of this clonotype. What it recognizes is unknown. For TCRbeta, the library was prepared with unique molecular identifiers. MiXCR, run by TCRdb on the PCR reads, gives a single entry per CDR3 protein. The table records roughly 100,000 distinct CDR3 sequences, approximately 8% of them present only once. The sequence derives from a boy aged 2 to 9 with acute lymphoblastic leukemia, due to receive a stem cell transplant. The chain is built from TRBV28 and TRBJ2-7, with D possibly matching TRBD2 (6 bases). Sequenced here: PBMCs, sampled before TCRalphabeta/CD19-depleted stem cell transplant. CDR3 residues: CASSSDHYEQYF. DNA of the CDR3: TGTGCCAGTTCTAGCGACCATTACGAGCAGTACTTC.